This T cell receptor beta chain was recovered during a study of identical twins. The study, taken as a whole, reports: Out-of-frame alpha sequences shared by twins were enriched for low generation probability.

The CDR3 is made up of 13 amino acids. Germline loops: CDR1 SQVTM, CDR2 ANQGSEA. The germline V and J ends were trimmed by 6 bases and 5 bases, with 15 bases remaining between them. This clonotype has ten or more counts. Its matching antigen is unknown. In every case, the donor was a healthy Caucasian. Template switching created a universal primer site, and the cDNA included unique molecular identifiers. Using its own MiXCR run on the 5' RACE reads, TCRdb lists one record per CDR3 protein. Among roughly 690,000 distinct CDR3 sequences, 6% to 6.5% were seen once, and the ten largest hold 1.5% to 2%. This sequence was found in a man between 18 and 35 years old in good health. Sequenced sample: naive T cells sorted from blood. The chain is built from TRBV29-1 and TRBJ2-3, with D tentatively TRBD1 or TRBD2 (6 bases each). The CDR3 spells CSVVEGGIDTQYF. The CDR3 DNA sequence: TGCAGCGTCGTTGAAGGGGGGATAGATACGCAGTATTTT.